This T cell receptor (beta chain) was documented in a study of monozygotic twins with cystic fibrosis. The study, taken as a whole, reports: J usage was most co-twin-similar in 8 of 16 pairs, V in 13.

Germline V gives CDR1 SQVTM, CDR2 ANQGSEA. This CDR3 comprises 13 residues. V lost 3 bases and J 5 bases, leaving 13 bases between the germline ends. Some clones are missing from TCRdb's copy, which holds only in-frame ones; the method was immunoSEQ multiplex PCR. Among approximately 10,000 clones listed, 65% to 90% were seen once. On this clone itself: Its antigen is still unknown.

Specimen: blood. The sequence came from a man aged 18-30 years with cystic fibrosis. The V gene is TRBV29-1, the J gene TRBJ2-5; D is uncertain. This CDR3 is CSVDTRDKETQYF. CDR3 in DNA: TGCAGCGTTGATACCCGAGATAAGGAGACCCAGTACTTC.